This entry lists 23 T cell receptor beta chains sequenced from one sample in a study of T cells in Graves' hyperthyroidism and ophthalmopathy. RNA transcripts served as the template for amplifying TCR beta CDR3 regions. The HTBI set primed first-round TCR CDR3 RT-PCR. TCRdb re-analysed the multiplex PCR reads in MiXCR, keeping a single row per CDR3 protein. In the table there are 650,000 to 700,000 distinct CDR3 sequences, around 15% of which are singletons. The sample taken for sequencing was blood. Receptors originate from a man aged 50-59 years with Graves' hyperthyroidism.

This clonotype was seen ten or more times. The V gene is TRBV20-1, the J gene TRBJ2-1; 16 nucleotides align to TRBD2. This CDR3 contains 18 residues. Germline V gene data show CDR1 as DFQATT and CDR2 as SNEGSKA (reference sequence). Trimming removed 4 bases from V and 4 bases from J; junction bases left unmatched: 10. CDR3 amino acids: CSATPGLAGGHFYNEQFF. Written as DNA, the CDR3 is TGCAGTGCTACTCCGGGACTAGCGGGAGGGCATTTTTACAATGAGCAGTTCTTC.

CDR3 nucleotide sequence: TGCGCCAGCAGCTTGTTCCTGGGTTCTAACACCGGGGAGCTGTTTTTT. This codes for CASSLFLGSNTGELFF. The chain has TRBV5-1 and TRBJ2-2, with D unresolved. The V end was cut by 1 base, the J end by 2 bases, with 12 bases between. The CDR3 extends over 16 amino acids. Germline values: CDR1 SGHRS, CDR2 YFSETQ.

V gene TRBV20-1 combines with J gene TRBJ2-7, with D hard to call. Between the trimmed V and J ends, which lost 1 base and 7 bases, there was a span of 11 bases. The CDR3 totals 12 residues. The germline V gene has CDR1 DFQATT and CDR2 SNEGSKA (reference sequence). Written as DNA, the CDR3 is TGCAGTGCTAGAGGGTCCCTGAGAGAGCAGTACTTC. It encodes CSARGSLREQYF.

This clonotype was observed a few times. At one end, the junction sequence differs from germline, possibly due to a read error. The chain couples TRBV29-1 to TRBJ2-2, with 7 bases aligning to TRBD2. The CDR3 loop spans 14 amino acids. Germline CDR1 is SQVTM and CDR2 is ANQGSEA. The CDR3 DNA is TGCAGCGTTAAGCTAGCGGATAACACCGGGGAACTGTTTTTT. This encodes CSVKLADNTGELFF.

This clonotype was detected many times. V usage is TRBV24-1 and J usage is TRBJ1-5, with D perhaps matching TRBD1 (6 bases). The CDR3 sequence is 14 residues long. Germline values: CDR1 KGHDR, CDR2 SFDVKD. The V end lost 4 bases, the J end lost 5 bases, and 11 bases lay between the germline ends. The CDR3 nucleotides are TGTGCCACCAGTGAAGGGGACACCCATCAGCCCCAGCATTTT. This translates into CATSEGDTHQPQHF.

This clonotype was detected many times. This chain links TRBV11-1 with TRBJ2-1; D is ambiguous. The ends were cut back, 2 bases at V and 0 bases at J, with 11 bases in the middle. This CDR3 has 16 residues. The germline V gene has CDR1 SGHAT and CDR2 FQDESV (reference sequence). CDR3 bases: TGTGCCAGCAGCTTAAGTTTAGGTAACTCCTACAATGAGCAGTTCTTC. It translates to CASSLSLGNSYNEQFF.

A few counts support this clonotype. The rearrangement links TRBV12-3 or TRBV12-4 to TRBJ2-7; 10 bases map to TRBD1. Trimming at V came to 6 bases and at J to 4 bases, leaving 6 bases not matched to a gene. CDR3 length equals 14 residues. The CDR3 loop reads CASRLDRGVYEQYF. The CDR3 coding sequence is TGTGCCAGCAGATTGGACAGGGGGGTGTACGAGCAGTACTTC.

This clonotype was found many times. The chain carries TRBV27 and TRBJ1-5; D is unresolved. This CDR3 has 14 residues. Germline-derived CDR1 and CDR2 are MNHEY and SMNVEV (reference sequence). The V and J ends lost 5 bases and 1 base respectively, with 9 bases between them. The DNA of the CDR3 is TGTGCCAGCAGTACCAAGGGAAGCAATCAGCCCCAGCATTTT. Its translation: CASSTKGSNQPQHF.

CDR3 nucleotides: TGTGCCAGCAGTTTACACAGGGACAGGCTGGCCTACGAGCAGTACTTC. Translated, it gives CASSLHRDRLAYEQYF. The chain couples TRBV6-9 to TRBJ2-7, with TRBD1 matching over 8 bases. This CDR3 has 16 residues. Germline V lookup: CDR1 MNHGY, CDR2 SVAAGI. Trimming at V came to 4 bases and at J to 2 bases, leaving 10 bases not matched to a gene.

A word on this clonotype: A much bigger clone sits one base away, suggesting this may be a read error. CDR3 DNA: TGCAGCGCCCTACCCTTCTCCACAGATACGCAGTATTTT. Translation: CSALPFSTDTQYF. J is TRBJ2-3 and V is TRBV29-1, with D unresolved. The V end lost 7 bases, the J end lost 2 bases, and 13 bases lay between the germline ends. CDR3 size: 13 residues. CDR1 and CDR2 from the germline V gene are SQVTM and ANQGSEA.

The rearrangement uses TRBV29-1 and TRBJ2-7; 9 bases agree with TRBD1. The CDR3 has 13 residues. The germline V gene has CDR1 SQVTM and CDR2 ANQGSEA. After removal of 6 bases from V and 6 bases from J, the junction contained 9 bases not matched to a gene. The CDR3 sequence is CSVKTGGSGEQYF. CDR3 coding DNA: TGCAGCGTCAAGACAGGGGGTAGTGGCGAGCAGTACTTC.

This clonotype was seen at least ten times. The chain employs TRBV28 and TRBJ2-1, with 7 positions matching TRBD1. The CDR3 is made up of 13 amino acids. V lost 6 bases to trimming and J lost 10 bases; unmatched junction nucleotides: 9. The germline V gene has CDR1 MDHEN and CDR2 SYDVKM. CDR3 nucleotide sequence: TGTGCCAGCAGCTTAAGACAGGGATTGGAGCAGTTCTTC. It is translated as CASSLRQGLEQFF.

Remarks on this clonotype: This may be a read error, as it is one base from a much larger clone. The V call is TRBV27, the J call TRBJ1-2; maybe TRBD1 (5 bases). Germline V gene data show CDR1 as MNHEY and CDR2 as SMNVEV (reference sequence). This CDR3 contains 15 residues. With 10 bases removed from V and 4 bases from J, the gap between germline ends came to 22 bases. Here the CDR3 reads CATGHNAGPFYGYTF. The CDR3 nucleotides are TGTGCCACCGGGCATAACGCGGGACCTTTCTATGGCTACACCTTC.

V usage is TRBV14 and J usage is TRBJ2-3, with 10 bases lining up with TRBD1. This CDR3 spans 16 amino acids. Trimming at V came to 0 bases and at J to 3 bases, leaving 3 bases not matched to a gene. Germline loops: CDR1 SGHDN, CDR2 FVKESK. CDR3: CASSQDLGQGTDTQYF. CDR3 bases: TGTGCCAGCAGCCAAGATTTGGGACAGGGGACAGATACGCAGTATTTT.

This clonotype was seen ten or more times. The chain has TRBV6-1 and TRBJ2-7; TRBD2 matches 8 bases. Germline-derived CDR1 and CDR2 are MNHNS and SASEGT. V shed 6 bases, J shed 5 bases, and the junction held 9 bases outside the gene matches. The CDR3 spans 14 residues. This chain's CDR3 is CASRGGRKVNEQYF. CDR3 bases: TGTGCCAGCAGAGGCGGGAGGAAAGTAAACGAGCAGTACTTC.

This clonotype was detected ten times or more. The gene calls are TRBV28 and TRBJ1-5, with TRBD1 identical over 9 bases. This CDR3 contains 15 residues. The V gene end was trimmed by 5 bases and the J gene end by 4 bases; junction bases not matched to a gene: 6. Germline CDR1 and CDR2: MDHEN and SYDVKM. The CDR3, as DNA: TGTGCCAGCAGTCCCGACAGGGGGGGGAATCAGCCCCAGCATTTT. It translates to CASSPDRGGNQPQHF.

Turning to this clonotype: A much larger clone lies a single base off, so this may be a read error. J is TRBJ2-7 and V is TRBV5-1; TRBD1 aligns across 12 bases. The germline V gene encodes CDR1 SGHRS and CDR2 YFSETQ. This CDR3 is 15 amino acids long. V was pared by 4 bases and J by 5 bases, with 7 bases of the junction left unmatched. CDR3 in amino acids: CASSAGTGGLNEQYF. CDR3 DNA: TGCGCCAGCAGCGCCGGGACAGGGGGCCTCAACGAGCAGTACTTC.

This clonotype has ten or more counts. CDR3 sequence: CAISVGTSGTQETQYF. The CDR3 bases are TGTGCCATCAGTGTTGGGACTAGCGGGACCCAAGAGACCCAGTACTTC. V is TRBV10-3 and J is TRBJ2-5; 13 positions agree with TRBD2. The junction had 3 bases not matched to a gene; V was cut back by 4 bases and J by 1 base. The CDR3 is 16 residues long. Germline V gives CDR1 ENHRY, CDR2 SYGVKD.

This clonotype was seen only a few times. This rearrangement joins TRBV5-1 to TRBJ1-5; 8 bases are a match to TRBD1. This CDR3 has 15 amino acids. The V and J ends lost 5 bases and 7 bases, in that order; junction bases with no gene match: 11. Germline CDR1 SGHRS, CDR2 YFSETQ. CDR3 region: CASRPETGVDQPQHF. For the CDR3, the DNA is TGCGCCAGCAGACCCGAGACAGGGGTTGACCAGCCCCAGCATTTT.

This clonotype was counted only a few times. The chain links TRBV19 to TRBJ2-1, with 11 bases that match TRBD2. The CDR3 spans 15 residues. Losses at the gene ends were 5 bases for V and 6 bases for J; bases not matched to a gene: 6. Germline values: CDR1 LNHDA, CDR2 SQIVND (reference sequence). This CDR3 is CASSYGTSGLNEQFF. The CDR3 DNA sequence: TGTGCCAGTAGTTACGGGACTAGCGGCCTCAATGAGCAGTTCTTC. Drawing the rest from reference TRBV19 and TRBJ2-1, the complete variable domain is DGGITQSPKYLFRKEGQNVTLSCEQNLNHDAMYWYRQDPGQGLRLIYYSQIVNDFQKGDIAEGYSVSREKKESFPLTVTSAQKNPTAFYLCASSYGTSGLNEQFFGPGTRLTVL.

J is TRBJ1-4 and V is TRBV12-3 or TRBV12-4; 9 bases fit TRBD1. The CDR3 has 15 amino acids. V dropped 4 bases and J dropped 8; count of bases not matched to a gene: 8. In nucleotides, the CDR3 is TGTGCCAGCAGTTCGGAGACAGGGGGGCAGGAAAAACTGTTTTTT. Translating it yields CASSSETGGQEKLFF.

V is TRBV18 and J is TRBJ2-1; 8 nucleotides match TRBD2. The germline CDR1 and CDR2 sequences are KGHSH and LQKENI. The CDR3 covers 15 residues. Losses at the gene ends were 3 bases for V and 0 bases for J; bases not matched to a gene: 1. This CDR3 reads CASSPGLDSYNEQFF. The CDR3, as DNA: TGTGCCAGCTCACCGGGACTAGACTCCTACAATGAGCAGTTCTTC.

In its sample, this clonotype was seen many times. V gene TRBV19 combines with J gene TRBJ2-2; 7 nucleotides line up with TRBD2. Per the germline V gene, CDR1 is LNHDA and CDR2 is SQIVND (reference sequence). J gave up 4 bases and V 5 bases, and 4 bases lay outside the gene matches. This CDR3 is 14 amino acids long. CDR3 nucleotides: TGTGCCAGTAGTCTGGGACTACCCACCGGGGAGCTGTTTTTT. It translates to CASSLGLPTGELFF.